This T cell receptor (beta chain) stems from a study of CD8 T cells in ankylosing spondylitis. General study findings and limits: Ankylosing spondylitis blood seemed to carry a telltale TCR beta motif made of under 10 highly homologous variants. Researchers report that disease-linked clones proved CD8+ and relatively rare in peripheral blood. A number of the motif variants had already been described in reactive arthritis synovial fluid and blood. Significant enrichment of disease-linked clones was reportedly seen in matched ankylosing spondylitis synovial fluid.

Remarks on this clonotype: Antigen specificity is unknown.

V dropped 7 bases and J dropped 0 bases, with 12 bases sitting between them. The V gene's germline CDR1 is SNHLY and CDR2 FYNNEI. The CDR3 extends over 14 amino acids. TCRdb recomputed calls from the 5' RACE reads with MiXCR, one row per CDR3 protein. The sample holds 230,000 or so distinct CDR3 sequences, 15% to 20% seen once. The source is a male donor with ankylosing spondylitis or in good health (not recorded which). The chain recombines TRBV2 with TRBJ1-1; the D gene is possibly TRBD1 (5 bases). Sequencing was done on a sample of blood, either unsorted or a sorted T cell fraction (not recorded which). The CDR3 loop reads CASTLGRLNTEAFF. The CDR3 DNA reads as TGTGCCAGCACTTTGGGACGGCTGAACACTGAAGCTTTCTTT. The full variable domain, completed using reference TRBV2 and TRBJ1-1, is EPEVTQTPSHQVTQMGQEVILRCVPISNHLYFYWYRQILGQKVEFLVSFYNNEISEKSEIFDDQFSVERPDGSNFTLKIRSTKLEDSAMYFCASTLGRLNTEAFFGQGTRLTVV.